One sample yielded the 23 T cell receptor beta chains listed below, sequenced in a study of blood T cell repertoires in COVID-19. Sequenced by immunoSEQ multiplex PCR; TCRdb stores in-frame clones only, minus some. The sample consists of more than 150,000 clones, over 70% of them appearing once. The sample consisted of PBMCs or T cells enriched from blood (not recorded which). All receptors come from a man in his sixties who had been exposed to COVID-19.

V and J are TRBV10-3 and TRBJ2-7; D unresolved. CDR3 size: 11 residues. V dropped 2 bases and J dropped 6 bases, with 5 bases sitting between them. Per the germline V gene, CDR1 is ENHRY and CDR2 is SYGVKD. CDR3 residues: CAISELREQYF. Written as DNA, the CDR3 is TGTGCCATCAGTGAGCTCCGCGAGCAGTACTTC.

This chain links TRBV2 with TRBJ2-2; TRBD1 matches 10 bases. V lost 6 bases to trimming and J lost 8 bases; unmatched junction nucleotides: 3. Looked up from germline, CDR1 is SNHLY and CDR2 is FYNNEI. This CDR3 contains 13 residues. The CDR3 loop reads CASRGTGVGELFF. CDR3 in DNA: TGTGCCAGCAGGGGGACAGGGGTAGGGGAGCTGTTTTTT.

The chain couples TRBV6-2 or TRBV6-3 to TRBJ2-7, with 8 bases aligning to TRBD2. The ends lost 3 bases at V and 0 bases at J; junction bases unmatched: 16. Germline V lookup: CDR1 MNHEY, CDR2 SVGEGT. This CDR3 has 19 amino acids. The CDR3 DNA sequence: TGTGCCAGCAGTTATTTGCTAGCGGGTGCGAATGGGATCTCCTACGAGCAGTACTTC. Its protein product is CASSYLLAGANGISYEQYF.

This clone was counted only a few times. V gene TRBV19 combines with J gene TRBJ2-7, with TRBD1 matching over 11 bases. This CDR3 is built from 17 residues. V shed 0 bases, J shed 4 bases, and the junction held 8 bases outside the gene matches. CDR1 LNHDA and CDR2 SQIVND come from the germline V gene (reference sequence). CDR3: CASSIDLRTGGKYEQYF. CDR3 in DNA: TGTGCCAGTAGTATAGATCTTCGGACAGGGGGCAAGTACGAGCAGTACTTC.

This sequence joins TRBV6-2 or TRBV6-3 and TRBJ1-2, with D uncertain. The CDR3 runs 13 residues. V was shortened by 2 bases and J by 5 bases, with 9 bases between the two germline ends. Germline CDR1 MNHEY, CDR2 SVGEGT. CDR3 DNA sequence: TGTGCCAGCAGTTACCAGTCCGATTATGGCTACACCTTC. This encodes CASSYQSDYGYTF.

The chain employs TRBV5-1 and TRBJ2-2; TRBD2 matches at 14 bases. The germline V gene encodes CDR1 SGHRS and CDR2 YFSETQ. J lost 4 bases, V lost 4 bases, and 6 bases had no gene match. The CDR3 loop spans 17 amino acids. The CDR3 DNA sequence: TGCGCCAGCAGCGGCGGACTAGCGGGAGGCAGCACCGGGGAGCTGTTTTTT. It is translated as CASSGGLAGGSTGELFF.

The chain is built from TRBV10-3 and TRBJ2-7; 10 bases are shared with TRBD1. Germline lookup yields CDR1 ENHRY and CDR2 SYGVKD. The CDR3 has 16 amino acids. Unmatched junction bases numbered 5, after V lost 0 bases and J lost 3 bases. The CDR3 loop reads CAISESVDRGYYEQYF. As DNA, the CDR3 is TGTGCCATCAGTGAGTCAGTGGACAGGGGGTACTACGAGCAGTACTTC.

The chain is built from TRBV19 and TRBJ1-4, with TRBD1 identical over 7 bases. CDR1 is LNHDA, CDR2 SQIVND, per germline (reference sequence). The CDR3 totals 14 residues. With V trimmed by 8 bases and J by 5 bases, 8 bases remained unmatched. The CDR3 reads CASSTRGLNEKLFF. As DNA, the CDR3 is TGTGCCAGTTCGACAAGGGGGCTGAATGAAAAACTGTTTTTT.

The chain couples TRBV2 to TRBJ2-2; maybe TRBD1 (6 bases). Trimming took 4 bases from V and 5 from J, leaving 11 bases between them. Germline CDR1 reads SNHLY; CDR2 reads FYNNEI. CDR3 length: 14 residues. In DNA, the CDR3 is TGTGCCAGCAGTGTGGCCAGGGGAACCGGGGAGCTGTTTTTT. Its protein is CASSVARGTGELFF.

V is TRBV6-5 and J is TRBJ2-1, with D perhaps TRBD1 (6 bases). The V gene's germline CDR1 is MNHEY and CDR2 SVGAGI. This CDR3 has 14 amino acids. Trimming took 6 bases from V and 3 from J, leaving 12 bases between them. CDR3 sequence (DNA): TGTGCCAGCAGCGCCTCAGGGGACTACAATGAGCAGTTCTTC. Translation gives CASSASGDYNEQFF.

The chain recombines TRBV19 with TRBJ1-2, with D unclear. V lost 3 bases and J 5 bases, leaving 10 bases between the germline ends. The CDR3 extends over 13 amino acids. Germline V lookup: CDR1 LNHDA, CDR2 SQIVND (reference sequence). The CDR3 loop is CASSIPGTYGYTF. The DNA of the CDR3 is TGTGCCAGTAGTATTCCAGGAACTTATGGCTACACCTTC.

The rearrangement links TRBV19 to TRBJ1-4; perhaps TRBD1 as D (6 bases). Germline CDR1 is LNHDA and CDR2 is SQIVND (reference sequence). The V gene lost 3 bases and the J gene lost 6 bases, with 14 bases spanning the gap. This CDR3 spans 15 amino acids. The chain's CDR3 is CASSIGGLPDEKLFF. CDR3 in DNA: TGTGCCAGTAGTATCGGGGGGCTCCCAGATGAAAAACTGTTTTTT.

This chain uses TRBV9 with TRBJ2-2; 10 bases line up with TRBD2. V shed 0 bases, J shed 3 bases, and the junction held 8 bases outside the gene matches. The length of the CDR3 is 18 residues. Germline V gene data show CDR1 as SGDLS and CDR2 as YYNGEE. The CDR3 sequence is CASSVGWGLAGDTGELFF. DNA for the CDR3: TGTGCCAGCAGCGTAGGGTGGGGGCTAGCGGGAGACACCGGGGAGCTGTTTTTT.

The CDR3 loop is CASSFARGYTF. The CDR3 DNA reads TGTGCCAGTAGTTTCGCCAGGGGCTACACCTTC. The chain carries TRBV19 and TRBJ1-2; D call uncertain. Germline loops: CDR1 LNHDA, CDR2 SQIVND (reference sequence). CDR3 size: 11 residues. V lost 5 bases, J lost 8 bases, and 9 bases lay in between.

The DNA of the CDR3 is TGTGCCAGCAGTTATAAGATCCAACTACCGCTCTACGAGCAGTACTTC. This encodes CASSYKIQLPLYEQYF. The chain uses TRBV6-2 or TRBV6-3 and TRBJ2-7, with D hard to call. The germline V gene has CDR1 MNHEY and CDR2 SVGEGT. The CDR3 contains 16 residues. With 3 bases removed from V and 3 bases from J, the gap between germline ends came to 18 bases.

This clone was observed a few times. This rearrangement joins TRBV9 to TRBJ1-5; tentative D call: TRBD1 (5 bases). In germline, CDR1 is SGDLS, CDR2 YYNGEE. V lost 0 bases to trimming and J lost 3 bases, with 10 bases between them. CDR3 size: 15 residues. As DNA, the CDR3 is TGTGCCAGCAGCGTAGAGCAGGGTCCCAATCAGCCCCAGCATTTT. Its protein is CASSVEQGPNQPQHF.

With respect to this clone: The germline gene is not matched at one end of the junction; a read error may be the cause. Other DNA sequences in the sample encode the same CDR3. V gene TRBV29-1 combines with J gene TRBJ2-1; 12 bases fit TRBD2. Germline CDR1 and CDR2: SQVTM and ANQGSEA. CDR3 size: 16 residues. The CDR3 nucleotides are TGCAGCGTGGAAGGGACTAGCGGGCCCTCCTACAATGAGCAGTTCTTC. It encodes CSVEGTSGPSYNEQFF.

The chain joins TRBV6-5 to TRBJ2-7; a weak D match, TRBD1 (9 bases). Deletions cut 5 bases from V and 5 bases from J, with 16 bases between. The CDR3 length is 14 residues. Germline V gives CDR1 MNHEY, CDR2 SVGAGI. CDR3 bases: TGTGCCAGCAGTAACAGGGGGCGGGGGGACGAGCAGTACTTC. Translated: CASSNRGRGDEQYF.

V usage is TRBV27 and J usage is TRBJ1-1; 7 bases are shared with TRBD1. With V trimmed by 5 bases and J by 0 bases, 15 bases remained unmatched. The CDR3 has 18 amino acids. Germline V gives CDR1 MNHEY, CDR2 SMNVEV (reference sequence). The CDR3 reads CASSGLTGQPLMNTEAFF. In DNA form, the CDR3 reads TGTGCCAGCAGTGGACTGACGGGACAGCCCCTCATGAACACTGAAGCTTTCTTT.

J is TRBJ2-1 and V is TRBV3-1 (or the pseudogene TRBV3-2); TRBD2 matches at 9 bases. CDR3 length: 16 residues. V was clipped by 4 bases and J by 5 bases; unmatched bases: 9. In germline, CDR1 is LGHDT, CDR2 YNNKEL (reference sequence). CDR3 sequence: CASSRGLAGSNNEQFF. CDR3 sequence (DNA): TGTGCCAGCAGCCGGGGGCTAGCGGGGTCTAACAATGAGCAGTTCTTC.

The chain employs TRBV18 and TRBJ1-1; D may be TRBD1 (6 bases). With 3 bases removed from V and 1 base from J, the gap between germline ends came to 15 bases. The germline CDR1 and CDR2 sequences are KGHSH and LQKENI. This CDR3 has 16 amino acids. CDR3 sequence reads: CASSPRLTGQNTEAFF. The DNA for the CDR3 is TGTGCCAGCTCACCTAGATTGACAGGACAGAACACTGAAGCTTTCTTT.

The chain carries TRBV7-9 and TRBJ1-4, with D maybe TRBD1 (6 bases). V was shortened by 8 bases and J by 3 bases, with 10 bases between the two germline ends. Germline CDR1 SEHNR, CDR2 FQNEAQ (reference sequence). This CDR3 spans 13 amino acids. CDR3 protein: CASSDSSNEKLFF. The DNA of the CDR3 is TGTGCCAGCTCGGACAGCTCTAATGAAAAACTGTTTTTT.

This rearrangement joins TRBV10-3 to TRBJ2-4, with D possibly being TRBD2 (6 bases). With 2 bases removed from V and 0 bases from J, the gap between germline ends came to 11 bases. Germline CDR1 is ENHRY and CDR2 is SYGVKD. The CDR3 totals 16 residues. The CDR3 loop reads CAISEETGGAKNIQYF. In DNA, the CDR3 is TGTGCCATCAGTGAGGAGACCGGGGGAGCCAAAAACATTCAGTACTTC.